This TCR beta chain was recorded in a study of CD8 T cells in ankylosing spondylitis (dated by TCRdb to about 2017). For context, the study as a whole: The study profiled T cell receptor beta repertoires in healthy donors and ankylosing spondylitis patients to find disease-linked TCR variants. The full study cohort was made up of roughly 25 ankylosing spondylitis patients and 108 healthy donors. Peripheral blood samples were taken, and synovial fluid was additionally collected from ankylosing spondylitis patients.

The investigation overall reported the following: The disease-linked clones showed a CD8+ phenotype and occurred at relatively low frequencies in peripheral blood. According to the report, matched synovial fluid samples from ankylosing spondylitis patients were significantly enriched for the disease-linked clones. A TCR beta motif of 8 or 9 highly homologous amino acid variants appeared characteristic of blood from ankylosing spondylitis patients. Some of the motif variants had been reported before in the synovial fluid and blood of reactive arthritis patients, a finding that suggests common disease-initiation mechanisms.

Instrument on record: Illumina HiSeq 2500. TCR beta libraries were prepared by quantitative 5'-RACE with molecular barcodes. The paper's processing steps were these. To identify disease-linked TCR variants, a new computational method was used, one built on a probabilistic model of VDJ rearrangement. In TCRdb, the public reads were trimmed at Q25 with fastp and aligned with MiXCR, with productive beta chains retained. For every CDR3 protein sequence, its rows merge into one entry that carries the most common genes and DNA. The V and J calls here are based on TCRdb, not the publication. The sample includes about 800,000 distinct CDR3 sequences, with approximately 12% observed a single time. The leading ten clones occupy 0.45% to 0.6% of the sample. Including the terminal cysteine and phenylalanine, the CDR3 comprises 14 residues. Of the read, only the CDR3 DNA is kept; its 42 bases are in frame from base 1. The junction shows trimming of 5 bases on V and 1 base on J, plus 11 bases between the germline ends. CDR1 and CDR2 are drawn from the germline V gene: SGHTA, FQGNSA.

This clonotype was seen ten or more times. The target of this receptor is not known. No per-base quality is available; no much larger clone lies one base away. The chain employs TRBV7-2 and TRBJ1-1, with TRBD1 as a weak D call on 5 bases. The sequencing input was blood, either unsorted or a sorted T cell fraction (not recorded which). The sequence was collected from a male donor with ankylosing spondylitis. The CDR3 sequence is CASSTTVRNTEAFF. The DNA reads TGTGCCAGCAGCACGACAGTTAGGAACACTGAAGCTTTCTTT.